This T cell receptor beta chain was sequenced during a study of graft-versus-host responses after intestinal transplantation. As concerns this clone: Antigen unknown.

V dropped 5 bases and J dropped 7; count of bases not matched to a gene: 7. Germline V lookup: CDR1 MNHNY, CDR2 SVGAGI (reference sequence). The length of the CDR3 is 13 residues. Assay: immunoSEQ multiplex PCR; the TCRdb copy retains only in-frame clones and omits some. Of 70,000 or so clones listed, 84% were seen once; the top ten hold 0.39%. J is TRBJ1-1 and V is TRBV6-6; 7 nucleotides match TRBD1. The starting material was unstimulated CD4+ T cells sorted from spleen or lymph node cells, obtained before transplant. This TCR was recovered from a human donor who was the organ donor for an intestinal transplant. CDR3 residues: CASSRQGEGEAFF. The CDR3 coding sequence is TGTGCCAGCAGTCGACAGGGAGAGGGTGAAGCTTTCTTT.